Listed below are T cell receptor beta chains from one sample, sequenced in a study of regulatory T cells in long-lasting Graves disease. TCRdb reprocessed the multiplex PCR reads via MiXCR and lists one record per CDR3 protein. This table has 550,000 to 650,000 distinct CDR3 sequences, 15% to 20% appearing once. Separately, the same data were catalogued under a study of T cells in Graves' hyperthyroidism and ophthalmopathy.

This sample comprised peripheral blood mononuclear cells (PBMCs), obtained at new diagnosis, from a patient treated with antithyroid drugs. The receptors were gathered from a man aged 18-30 years with Graves disease. The CDR3 runs from the conserved cysteine through the conserved F or W. A D gene is named only where the DNA matches it firmly. The size entry is marked missing in some rows and otherwise reads once, few, many or a size class.

abundance,v_gene,d_gene,j_gene,CDR3aa,CDR3nt
few,TRBV7-9,TRBD1,TRBJ2-1,CASSLGPGQGALEQFF,TGTGCCAGCAGCTTAGGGCCGGGACAGGGGGCGCTTGAGCAGTTCTTC
many,TRBV12-3/TRBV12-4,.,TRBJ1-1,CASSLEVGWRAFF,TGTGCCAGCAGTTTAGAGGTCGGATGGCGGGCTTTCTTT
.,TRBV20-1,.,TRBJ1-2,CSASPGTAGYGYTF,TGCAGTGCCAGCCCCGGGACTGCTGGATATGGCTACACCTTC
few,TRBV9,.,TRBJ2-3,CASSAGDGSTDTQYF,TGTGCCAGCAGCGCTGGGGACGGCTCCACAGATACGCAGTATTTT
many,TRBV20-1,.,TRBJ1-5,CSARDGGNQPQHF,TGCAGTGCTAGAGACGGAGGGAATCAGCCCCAGCATTTT
.,TRBV20-1,.,TRBJ2-2,CSAKVGTSNTGELFF,TGCAGTGCTAAGGTCGGGACATCGAACACCGGGGAGCTGTTTTTT
many,TRBV6-1,TRBD1,TRBJ1-4,CASRVGQGAVTNEKLFF,TGTGCCAGCAGAGTGGGACAGGGGGCTGTAACTAATGAAAAACTGTTTTTT
.,TRBV6-1,TRBD2,TRBJ2-1,CASSIAGVKFF,TGTGCCAGCAGTATAGCGGGAGTAAAGTTCTTC
few,TRBV5-1,.,TRBJ2-6,CASSLPPSSGANVLTF,TGCGCCAGCAGCTTGCCCCCCAGCTCTGGGGCCAACGTCCTGACTTTC
many,TRBV7-6,.,TRBJ1-5,CASSLDRVYQPQHF,TGTGCCAGCAGCTTAGACAGGGTATATCAGCCCCAGCATTTT
many,TRBV7-9,.,TRBJ1-2,CASSSNWLDSLGYTF,TGTGCCAGCAGCTCTAACTGGCTAGACTCCTTAGGCTACACCTTC
many,TRBV5-1,.,TRBJ1-5,CASSLAGTQPQHF,TGCGCCAGCAGCTTGGCCGGTACCCAGCCCCAGCATTTT
few,TRBV28,.,TRBJ2-7,CASSLQGSLYYEQYF,TGTGCCAGCAGTTTACAGGGTTCCCTCTACTACGAGCAGTACTTC
.,TRBV12-3/TRBV12-4,TRBD1,TRBJ2-7,CASSLPGQGLREQHF,TGTGCCAGCAGCCTACCGGGACAGGGCCTTCGGGAGCAGCACTTC
many,TRBV28,.,TRBJ2-7,CASSFSFATAYEQYF,TGTGCCAGCAGTTTCTCCTTTGCTACTGCCTACGAGCAGTACTTC
.,TRBV20-1,.,TRBJ1-4,CSASGQGNEKPFF,TGCAGTGCTAGTGGGCAGGGTAATGAAAAACCGTTTTTT
.,TRBV14,.,TRBJ1-2,CASSQDKQGYGYTF,TGTGCCAGCAGCCAAGATAAACAGGGTTATGGCTACACCTTC
many,TRBV5-1,TRBD1,TRBJ1-1,CASSIQGQGGTEAFF,TGCGCCAGCAGCATCCAAGGACAGGGAGGGACTGAAGCTTTCTTT
.,TRBV3-1,TRBD1,TRBJ2-1,CASSPPALGTDYGQFF,TGTGCCAGCAGCCCCCCTGCTCTCGGGACAGATTACGGGCAGTTCTTC
.,TRBV4-1,TRBD1,TRBJ2-7,CASSPGPGQASYEQYF,TGCGCCAGCAGCCCTGGACCGGGACAGGCCTCCTACGAGCAGTACTTC
.,TRBV9,.,TRBJ2-1,CASSAPSRDILGEQFF,TGTGCCAGCAGCGCCCCGAGCAGGGATATCTTAGGTGAGCAGTTCTTC
.,TRBV5-4,.,TRBJ2-2,CASSTGPLRNPGELFF,TGTGCCAGCAGCACGGGACCCTTACGAAACCCCGGGGAGCTGTTTTTT
many,TRBV2,.,TRBJ1-2,CASSEEVTNYGYTF,TGTGCCAGCAGTGAAGAAGTGACTAACTATGGCTACACCTTC
many,TRBV6-2/TRBV6-3,TRBD2,TRBJ2-1,CASSYYAGAYNEQFF,TGTGCCAGCAGTTACTATGCGGGAGCCTACAATGAGCAGTTCTTC
few,TRBV5-1,.,TRBJ1-1,CASSLGAREGAEAFF,TGCGCCAGCAGCTTGGGGGCCCGGGAGGGCGCTGAAGCTTTCTTT
many,TRBV20-1,.,TRBJ2-3,CSARGRPAGRTDTQYF,TGCAGTGCTAGAGGTAGACCGGCGGGACGCACAGATACGCAGTATTTT
.,TRBV9,.,TRBJ2-1,CASSNKWDFYHEQFF,TGTGCCAGCAGCAACAAATGGGACTTCTATCATGAGCAGTTCTTC
many,TRBV5-1,.,TRBJ1-2,CASSPGIRQGIGGYTF,TGCGCCAGCAGCCCTGGGATACGGCAGGGGATCGGTGGCTACACCTTC
many,TRBV15,TRBD2,TRBJ2-3,CATRGGRGADTQYF,TGTGCCACCAGGGGAGGGCGAGGAGCAGATACGCAGTATTTT
.,TRBV20-1,.,TRBJ2-1,CSARDQVRPGGEQFF,TGCAGTGCTAGAGATCAGGTTCGACCCGGGGGTGAGCAGTTCTTC
.,TRBV7-3,.,TRBJ2-5,CASSLIAGQQETQYF,TGTGCCAGCAGCTTAATCGCGGGACAACAAGAGACCCAGTACTTC
.,TRBV6-1,TRBD2,TRBJ2-7,CASLAGSYEQYF,TGTGCCAGCCTAGCGGGCTCCTACGAGCAGTACTTC
.,TRBV12-3/TRBV12-4,.,TRBJ1-5,CASPRVSNQPQHF,TGTGCCAGCCCCAGGGTTTCCAATCAGCCCCAGCATTTT
many,TRBV7-9,.,TRBJ2-3,CASSLGAQTLDTQYF,TGTGCCAGCAGCTTAGGGGCCCAAACCCTCGATACGCAGTATTTT
.,TRBV7-9,.,TRBJ2-1,CASSYPTGTHSYNEQFF,TGTGCCAGCAGCTACCCCACAGGGACTCACTCCTACAATGAGCAGTTCTTC
.,TRBV20-1,.,TRBJ2-5,CSASGRARGETQYF,TGCAGTGCCTCGGGCAGGGCTCGCGGGGAGACCCAGTACTTC
few,TRBV6-1,TRBD1,TRBJ2-1,CASSEGVWDIGGSEQFF,TGTGCCAGCAGTGAAGGGGTTTGGGACATAGGGGGCTCTGAGCAGTTCTTC
.,TRBV3-1,TRBD1,TRBJ1-5,CASSHRPGLGQLQYSNQPQHF,TGTGCCAGCAGCCACCGCCCGGGGCTGGGACAGCTCCAATATAGCAATCAGCCCCAGCATTTT
few,TRBV11-2,TRBD2,TRBJ2-7,CASGRQGGRTYEQYF,TGTGCCAGCGGTAGGCAGGGCGGGAGAACCTACGAGCAGTACTTC
few,TRBV5-5,.,TRBJ2-1,CASEAVSSYNEQFF,TGTGCCAGCGAAGCGGTGAGCTCCTACAATGAGCAGTTCTTC
few,TRBV30,TRBD1,TRBJ1-5,CTWSHTGGNQPQHF,TGTACCTGGAGCCATACAGGGGGCAATCAGCCCCAGCATTTT
many,TRBV20-1,TRBD2,TRBJ2-7,CSGLAGGLGYEQYF,TGCAGTGGGTTAGCGGGAGGGCTAGGTTACGAGCAGTACTTC
.,TRBV20-1,.,TRBJ2-7,CSARSSAYEQYF,TGCAGTGCTAGGTCGTCTGCCTACGAGCAGTACTTC
.,TRBV15,.,TRBJ1-4,CATSRDRGWDEKLFF,TGTGCCACCAGCAGAGATAGAGGGTGGGATGAAAAACTGTTTTTT
many,TRBV11-2,TRBD2,TRBJ2-1,CASSLPRTSGDEQFF,TGTGCCAGCAGCTTACCACGGACTAGTGGCGATGAGCAGTTCTTC
.,TRBV20-1,.,TRBJ1-2,CSASRPGYGYTF,TGCAGTGCTAGTCGTCCGGGGTATGGCTACACCTTC
many,TRBV5-1,.,TRBJ2-2,CASRGGAGSSTGELFF,TGCGCCAGCAGGGGTGGCGCGGGAAGTTCCACCGGGGAGCTGTTTTTT
many,TRBV19,TRBD1,TRBJ2-7,CATGTVSYEQYF,TGTGCCACCGGGACAGTCTCCTACGAGCAGTACTTC
many,TRBV11-1,.,TRBJ2-1,CASSPKKTLNDYNEQFF,TGTGCCAGCAGCCCTAAAAAAACGCTCAACGACTACAATGAGCAGTTCTTC
many,TRBV11-2,.,TRBJ1-4,CASSAGQSNEKLFF,TGTGCCAGCAGCGCCGGGCAGTCGAATGAAAAACTGTTTTTT
.,TRBV18,TRBD1,TRBJ2-7,CASSPPWAQGAYYEQYF,TGTGCCAGCTCACCCCCGTGGGCGCAGGGGGCATACTACGAGCAGTACTTC
many,TRBV11-2,TRBD2,TRBJ2-3,CASSLETGTSGTTDTQYF,TGTGCCAGCAGCTTAGAGACCGGGACTAGCGGTACCACAGATACGCAGTATTTT
few,TRBV7-9,.,TRBJ2-7,CASSSEVGKGNEQYF,TGTGCCAGCAGCTCCGAAGTAGGTAAAGGGAACGAGCAGTACTTC
once,TRBV6-1,.,TRBJ2-1,CASSVTGVGNEQFF,TGTGCCAGCAGCGTAACGGGAGTGGGGAATGAGCAGTTCTTC
many,TRBV27,.,TRBJ2-3,CASSYFSTDTQYF,TGTGCCAGCAGTTATTTCAGCACAGATACGCAGTATTTT
many,TRBV5-1,.,TRBJ2-3,CASSLDYQRADTQYF,TGCGCCAGCAGCTTGGATTACCAGAGGGCAGATACGCAGTATTTT